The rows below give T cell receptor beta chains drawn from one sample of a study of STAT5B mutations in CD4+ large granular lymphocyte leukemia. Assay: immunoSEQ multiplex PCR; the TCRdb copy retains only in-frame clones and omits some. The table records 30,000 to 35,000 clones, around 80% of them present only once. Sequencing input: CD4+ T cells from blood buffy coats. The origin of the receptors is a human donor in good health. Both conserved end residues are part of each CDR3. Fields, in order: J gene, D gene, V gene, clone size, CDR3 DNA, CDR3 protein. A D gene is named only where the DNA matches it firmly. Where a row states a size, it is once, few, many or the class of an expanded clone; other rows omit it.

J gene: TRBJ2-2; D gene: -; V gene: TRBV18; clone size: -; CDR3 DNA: TGTGCCAGCTCCACAGTCACCGGGGAGCTGTTTTTT; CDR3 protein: CASSTVTGELFF
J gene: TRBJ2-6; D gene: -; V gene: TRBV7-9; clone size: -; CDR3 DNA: TGTGCCAGCAGCCCCGTCCTCTCTGGGGCCAACGTCCTGACTTTC; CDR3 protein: CASSPVLSGANVLTF
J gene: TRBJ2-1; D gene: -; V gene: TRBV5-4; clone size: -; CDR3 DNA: TGTGCCAGCAGCTTGGATTACAATGAGCAGTTCTTC; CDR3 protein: CASSLDYNEQFF
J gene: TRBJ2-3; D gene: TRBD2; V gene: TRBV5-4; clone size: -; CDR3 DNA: TGTGCCAGCAGCCCGCGGGGGGGGGTGAGCACAGATACGCAGTATTTT; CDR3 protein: CASSPRGGVSTDTQYF
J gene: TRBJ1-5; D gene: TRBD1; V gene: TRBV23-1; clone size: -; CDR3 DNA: TGCGCCAGTCGGACAGGAGGTTGGAATAATCAGCCCCAGCATTTT; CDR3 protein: CASRTGGWNNQPQHF
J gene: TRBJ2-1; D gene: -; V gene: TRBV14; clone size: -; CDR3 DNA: TGTGCCAGCAGCCAGTTCTCGGGGGCCCTATACAATGAGCAGTTCTTC; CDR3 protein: CASSQFSGALYNEQFF
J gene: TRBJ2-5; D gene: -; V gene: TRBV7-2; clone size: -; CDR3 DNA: TGTGCCAGCAGCTCATATACCGGGACACTGGGAACCCAGTACTTC; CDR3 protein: CASSSYTGTLGTQYF
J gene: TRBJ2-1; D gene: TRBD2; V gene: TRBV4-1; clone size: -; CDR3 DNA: TGCGCCAGCAGCCAGACCGGGACTAGCGGGGGGGCCGGCGACAATGAGCAGTTCTTC; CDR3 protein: CASSQTGTSGGAGDNEQFF
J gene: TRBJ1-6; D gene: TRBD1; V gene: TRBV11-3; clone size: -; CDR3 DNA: TGTGCCAGCAGCACCGCCGGGACAGTAAATTCACCCCTCCACTTT; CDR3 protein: CASSTAGTVNSPLHF
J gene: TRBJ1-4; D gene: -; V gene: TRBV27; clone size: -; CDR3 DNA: TGTGCCAGCAGTTTCACGGGGGCAACTAATGAAAAACTGTTTTTT; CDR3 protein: CASSFTGATNEKLFF
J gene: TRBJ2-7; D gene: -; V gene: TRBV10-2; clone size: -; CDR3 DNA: TGCGCCAGCAGTCGGACTCAAGACTACGAGCAGTACTTC; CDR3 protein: CASSRTQDYEQYF
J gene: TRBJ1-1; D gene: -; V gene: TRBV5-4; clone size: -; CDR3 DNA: TGTGCCAGCAGCCCGGGTGGAACAATACACACTGAAGCTTTCTTT; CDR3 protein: CASSPGGTIHTEAFF
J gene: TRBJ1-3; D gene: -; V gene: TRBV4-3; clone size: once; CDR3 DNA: TGCGCCAGCAGCCAAGAACCGGGGATCTTATCTGGAAACACCATATATTTT; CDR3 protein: CASSQEPGILSGNTIYF
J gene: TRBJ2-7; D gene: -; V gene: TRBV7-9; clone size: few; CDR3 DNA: TGTGCCAGCAGCTTAGAAGGAGGGGCCGTCGAGCAGTACTTC; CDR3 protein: CASSLEGGAVEQYF
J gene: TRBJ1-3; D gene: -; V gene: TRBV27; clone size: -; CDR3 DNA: TGTGCCAGCTCCCCCTGGTCCAGAAACACCATATATTTT; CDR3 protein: CASSPWSRNTIYF
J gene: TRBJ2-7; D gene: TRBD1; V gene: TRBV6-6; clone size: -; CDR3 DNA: TGTGCCAGCAGTTACGGTACGGGACAGGGCTCCTACGAGCAGTACTTC; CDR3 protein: CASSYGTGQGSYEQYF
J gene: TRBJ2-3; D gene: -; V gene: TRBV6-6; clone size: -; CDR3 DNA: TGTGCCAGCAGTTACCGGGGTACGCAGTATTTT; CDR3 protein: CASSYRGTQYF
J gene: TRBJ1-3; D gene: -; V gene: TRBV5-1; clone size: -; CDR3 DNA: TGCGCCAGCAGCTTGGGAGACTCTGGAAACACCATATATTTT; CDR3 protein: CASSLGDSGNTIYF
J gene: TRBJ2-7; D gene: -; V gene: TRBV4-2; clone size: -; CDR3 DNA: TGTGCCAGCAGCCAGGGGCAGGATATCTACGAGCAGTACTTC; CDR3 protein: CASSQGQDIYEQYF
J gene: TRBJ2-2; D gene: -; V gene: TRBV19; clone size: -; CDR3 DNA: TGTGCCAGTAGTATTAGAGGACTGAACACCGGGGAGCTGTTTTTT; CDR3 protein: CASSIRGLNTGELFF
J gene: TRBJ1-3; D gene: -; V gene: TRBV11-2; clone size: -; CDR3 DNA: TGTGCCAGCAGCTTCTTGGGAACGGCAGGTGGAAACACCATATATTTT; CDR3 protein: CASSFLGTAGGNTIYF
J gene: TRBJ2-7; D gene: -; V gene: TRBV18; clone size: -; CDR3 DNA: TGTGCCAGCTCACCAGTCTCAACCACCTACGAGCAGTACTTC; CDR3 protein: CASSPVSTTYEQYF
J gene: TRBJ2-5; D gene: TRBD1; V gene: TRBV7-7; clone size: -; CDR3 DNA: TGTGCTAGCAGCTTAGGAGGACAGGGGGCTTGGGAGACCCAGTACTTC; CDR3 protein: CASSLGGQGAWETQYF
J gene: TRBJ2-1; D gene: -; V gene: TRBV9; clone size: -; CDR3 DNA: TGTGCCAGCAGCGGTCCCCCTCCGACAAGGGCCCCTGACAATGAGCAGTTCTTC; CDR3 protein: CASSGPPPTRAPDNEQFF
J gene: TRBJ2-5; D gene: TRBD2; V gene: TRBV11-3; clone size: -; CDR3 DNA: TGTGCCAGCAGCTCGACTAGCGGGGTGAAGACCCAGTACTTC; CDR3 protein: CASSSTSGVKTQYF
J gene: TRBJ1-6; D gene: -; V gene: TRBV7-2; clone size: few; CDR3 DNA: TGTGCCAGCAGCTTAGATTCACCCCTCCACTTT; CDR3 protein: CASSLDSPLHF
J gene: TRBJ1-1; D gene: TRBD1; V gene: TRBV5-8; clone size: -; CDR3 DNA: TGTGCCAGCAGTCCCGGACAGGGAAGGGGGAACACTGAAGCTTTCTTT; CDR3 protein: CASSPGQGRGNTEAFF
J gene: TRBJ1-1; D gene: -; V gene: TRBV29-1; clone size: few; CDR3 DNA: TGCAGCGTTGTGGGTGACAGTATGAACACTGAAGCTTTCTTT; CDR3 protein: CSVVGDSMNTEAFF
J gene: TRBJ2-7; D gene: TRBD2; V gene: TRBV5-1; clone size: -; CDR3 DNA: TGCGCCAGCAGCTTGGTAACTAGCGGGAGACACGAGCAGTACTTC; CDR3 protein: CASSLVTSGRHEQYF
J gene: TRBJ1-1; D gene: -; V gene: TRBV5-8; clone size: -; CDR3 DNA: TGTGCCAGCAGCTTGGAGGTAGGGAGGAAGGTTGAAGCTTTCTTT; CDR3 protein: CASSLEVGRKVEAFF
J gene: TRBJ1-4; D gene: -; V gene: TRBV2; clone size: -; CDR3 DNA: TGTGCCAGCAGTGCGATCCTGGGCACTAATGAAAAACTGTTTTTT; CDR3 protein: CASSAILGTNEKLFF
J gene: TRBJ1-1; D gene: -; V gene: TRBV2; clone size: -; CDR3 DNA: TGTGCCAGCAGAGTCCGGGGGAACACTGAAGCTTTCTTT; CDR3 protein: CASRVRGNTEAFF
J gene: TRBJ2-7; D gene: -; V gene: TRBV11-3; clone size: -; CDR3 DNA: TGTGCCAGCAGCTTAGCGGGCAATACCTACTACGAGCAGTACTTC; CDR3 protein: CASSLAGNTYYEQYF
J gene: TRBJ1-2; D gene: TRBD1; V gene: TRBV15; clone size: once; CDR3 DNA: TGTGCCACCACCAGGGACAGGACCTATGGCTACACCTTC; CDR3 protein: CATTRDRTYGYTF
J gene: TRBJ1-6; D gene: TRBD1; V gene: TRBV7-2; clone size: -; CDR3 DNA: TGTGCCAGCAGCCCCTCCGGGACAGGGGACAAAAGGTCACCCCTCCACTTT; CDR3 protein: CASSPSGTGDKRSPLHF
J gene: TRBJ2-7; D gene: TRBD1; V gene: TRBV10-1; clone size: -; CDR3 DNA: TGCGCCAGCAGTGACCACAGGGGATCCTACGAGCAGTACTTC; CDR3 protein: CASSDHRGSYEQYF
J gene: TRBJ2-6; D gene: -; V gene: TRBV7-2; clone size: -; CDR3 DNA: TGTGCCAGCAGCAACGTGGGGACTGGGGCCAACGTCCTGACTTTC; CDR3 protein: CASSNVGTGANVLTF
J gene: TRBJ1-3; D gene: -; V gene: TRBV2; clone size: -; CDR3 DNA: TGTGGGGGCCTCGGGGGGACCCAAACTGGAAACACCATATATTTT; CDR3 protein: CGGLGGTQTGNTIYF
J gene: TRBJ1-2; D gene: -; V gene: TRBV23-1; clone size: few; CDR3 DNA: TGCGCCAGCGAAAAACCAGCTTGGGGTCCCTATGGCTACACCTTC; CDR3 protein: CASEKPAWGPYGYTF
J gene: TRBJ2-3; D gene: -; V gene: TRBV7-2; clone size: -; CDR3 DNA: TGTGCCAGCAGCCGGTTGGGGCGGGACGACACAGATACGCAGTATTTT; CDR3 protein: CASSRLGRDDTDTQYF
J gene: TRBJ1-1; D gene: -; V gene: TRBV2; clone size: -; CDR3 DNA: TGTGCCAGCAGTGCCTACGGCCGGAACACTGAAGCTTTCTTT; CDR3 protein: CASSAYGRNTEAFF
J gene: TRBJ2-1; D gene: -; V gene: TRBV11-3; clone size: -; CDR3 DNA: TGTGCCAGCAGCCCTGGGCGGTTTGAGCAGTTCTTC; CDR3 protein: CASSPGRFEQFF
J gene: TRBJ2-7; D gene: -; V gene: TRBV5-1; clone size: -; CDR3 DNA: TGCGCCAGCAGCTTGCAAGCGGCAGAACCCTCCTACGAGCAGTACTTC; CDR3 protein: CASSLQAAEPSYEQYF
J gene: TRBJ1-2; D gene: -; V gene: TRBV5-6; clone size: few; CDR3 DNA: TGTGCCAGCAGCTTGGAAGAGCCTACTTACTATGGCTACACCTTC; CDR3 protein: CASSLEEPTYYGYTF
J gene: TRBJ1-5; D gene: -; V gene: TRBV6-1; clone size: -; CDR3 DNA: TGTGCCAGCAGTGTCCTGGGGCCCCAGCATTTT; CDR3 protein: CASSVLGPQHF
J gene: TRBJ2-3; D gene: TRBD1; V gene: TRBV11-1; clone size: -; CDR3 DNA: TGTGCCAGCAGCCCCCTGACAGGGGGCGATCATACGCAGTATTTT; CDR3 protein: CASSPLTGGDHTQYF
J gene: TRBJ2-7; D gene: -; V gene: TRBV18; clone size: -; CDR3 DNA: TGTGCCAGCTCACCGGGTTACGAGCAGTACTTC; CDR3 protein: CASSPGYEQYF
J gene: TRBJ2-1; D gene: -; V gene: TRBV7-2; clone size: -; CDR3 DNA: TGTGCCAGCAGCTCTCAGGGAACTGAGCAGTTCTTC; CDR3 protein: CASSSQGTEQFF
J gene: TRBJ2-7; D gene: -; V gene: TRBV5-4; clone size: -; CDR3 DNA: TGTGCCAGCAGCTTGGGGACACTGAGCTCCTACGAGCAGTACTTC; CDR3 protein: CASSLGTLSSYEQYF
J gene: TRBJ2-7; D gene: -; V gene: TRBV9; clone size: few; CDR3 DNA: TGTGCCAGCAGCTCAACACTCGCCCGGGAGCAGTACTTC; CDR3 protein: CASSSTLAREQYF
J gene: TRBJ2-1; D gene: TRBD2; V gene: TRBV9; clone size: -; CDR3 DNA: TGTGCCAGCAGCTCCGCCTTTGCTAGCGGTATGGATGAGCAGTTCTTC; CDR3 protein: CASSSAFASGMDEQFF
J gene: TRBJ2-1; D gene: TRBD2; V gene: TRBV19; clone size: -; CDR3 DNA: TGTGCCAGTAGTATCGGTCTAGCGGGAATGAAACGGGGGGACAATGAGCAGTTCTTC; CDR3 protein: CASSIGLAGMKRGDNEQFF
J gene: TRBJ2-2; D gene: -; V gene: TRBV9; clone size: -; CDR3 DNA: TGTGCCAGCAGCCCCCTAGGGAGCGGCGCCATGGCCGGGGAGCTGTTTTTT; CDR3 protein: CASSPLGSGAMAGELFF